What follows are 19 T cell receptor beta chains derived from one specimen sequenced in a study of shared clonotypes between healthy human individuals. This table comes from immunoSEQ multiplex PCR, and its TCRdb copy is limited to in-frame clones, with some not included. The data show 2 million to 2.5 million clones, with around 90% seen just once and approximately 0.4% held by the top ten. The sample comprised naive CD4+ T cells from PBMCs. Subset of the sample: CD45RA+ positively selected. These receptors were obtained from a man aged 18-30 years in good health. Some clones in this sample may be carry-over from other donors' samples.

This chain links TRBV14 with TRBJ2-7; TRBD2 aligns across 15 bases. The V and J ends lost 5 bases and 0 bases, in that order; junction bases with no gene match: 8. The CDR3 totals 18 residues. Germline-derived CDR1 and CDR2 are SGHDN and FVKESK. CDR3 sequence reads: CASSARGTSGRYSYEQYF. Here the CDR3 DNA reads TGTGCCAGCAGCGCCCGCGGGACTAGCGGGAGGTACTCCTACGAGCAGTACTTC.

The genes are TRBV7-2 and TRBJ2-2; a weak D match, TRBD1 (5 bases). This CDR3 region has 14 residues. V dropped 2 bases and J dropped 1 base, with 5 bases sitting between them. Germline V gene data show CDR1 as SGHTA and CDR2 as FQGNSA. CDR3 region: CASSLQGNTGELFF. The CDR3 DNA is TGTGCCAGCAGCTTACAGGGGAACACCGGGGAGCTGTTTTTT.

The rearrangement uses TRBV7-9 and TRBJ1-4; D ambiguous. The CDR3 is 16 residues long. V was cut by 5 bases and J by 4 bases, with 17 bases left in between. The V gene's germline CDR1 is SEHNR and CDR2 FQNEAQ (reference sequence). Written as DNA, the CDR3 is TGTGCCAGCAGCCCAGGATGGGCTGATAATAATGAAAAACTGTTTTTT. It yields the protein CASSPGWADNNEKLFF.

The chain couples TRBV7-9 to TRBJ1-3; 8 bases map to TRBD1. This CDR3 has 18 amino acids. The V gene's germline CDR1 is SEHNR and CDR2 FQNEAQ (reference sequence). The junction had 7 bases not matched to a gene; V was cut back by 0 bases and J by 0 bases. CDR3 sequence: CASSLAYVGTGSGNTIYF. CDR3 nucleotides: TGTGCCAGCAGCTTAGCGTACGTCGGGACAGGCTCTGGAAACACCATATATTTT.

The genes are TRBV5-6 and TRBJ1-1, with unresolved D. CDR1 is SGHDT, CDR2 YYEEEE, per germline. CDR3 length: 13 amino acids. The V and J ends lost 3 bases and 7 bases respectively, with 13 bases between them. The CDR3 protein is CASSSRPLGEAFF. The CDR3 nucleotides read TGTGCCAGCAGCTCTCGGCCTCTAGGTGAAGCTTTCTTT.

The rearrangement uses TRBV30 and TRBJ2-2, with 8 nucleotides matching TRBD2. Looked up from germline, CDR1 is GTSNPN and CDR2 is SVGIG (reference sequence). CDR3 length equals 13 residues. V lost 3 bases to trimming and J lost 11 bases; unmatched junction nucleotides: 8. Here the CDR3 reads CAWSGTRGGELFF. CDR3 DNA sequence: TGTGCCTGGAGCGGGACTAGGGGGGGCGAGCTGTTTTTT. The full variable domain, completed using reference TRBV30 and TRBJ2-2, is SQTIHQWPATLVQPVGSPLSLECTVEGTSNPNLYWYRQAAGRGLQLLFYSVGIGQISSEVPQNLSASRPQDRQFILSSKKLLLSDSGFYLCAWSGTRGGELFFGEGSRLTVL.

This rearrangement joins TRBV7-9 to TRBJ1-1, with D perhaps TRBD1 (5 bases). V gave up 5 bases and J gave up 2 bases, with 15 bases separating them. This CDR3 has 15 amino acids. CDR1 and CDR2 (germline): SEHNR, FQNEAQ (reference sequence). This CDR3 reads CASSGEGAANTEAFF. CDR3 DNA: TGTGCCAGCAGCGGCGAAGGGGCGGCTAACACTGAAGCTTTCTTT.

The chain recombines TRBV6-1 with TRBJ2-3, with D perhaps TRBD1 or TRBD2 (5 bases each). Germline-derived CDR1 and CDR2 are MNHNS and SASEGT. Deletions cut 4 bases from V and 6 bases from J, with 20 bases between. This CDR3 is 16 amino acids long. The CDR3 loop is CASSGRDPKDVDTQYF. CDR3 nucleotides: TGTGCCAGCAGTGGCCGGGACCCAAAAGATGTGGATACGCAGTATTTT.

This clone was observed a single time. The rearrangement joins TRBV18 to TRBJ2-3; 10 nucleotides match TRBD2. The length of the CDR3 is 16 residues. J lost 2 bases, V lost 2 bases, and 4 bases had no gene match. Germline lookup yields CDR1 KGHSH and CDR2 LQKENI. The CDR3: CASSPSGTSATDTQYF. The CDR3 DNA follows: TGTGCCAGCTCACCATCCGGGACTAGCGCCACAGATACGCAGTATTTT.

V gene TRBV4-2 combines with J gene TRBJ1-2; 7 nucleotides match TRBD1. Germline CDR1 and CDR2: LGHNA and YNFKEQ. The trim removed 0 bases at V and 5 bases at J, leaving 18 bases unmatched. CDR3 length: 19 residues. The chain's CDR3 is CASSQEGGTGDWPPYGYTF. The CDR3, as DNA: TGTGCCAGCAGCCAAGAGGGAGGAACAGGGGATTGGCCTCCATATGGCTACACCTTC.

V gene TRBV5-4 combines with J gene TRBJ2-3, with 7 positions matching TRBD2. CDR3 length equals 16 residues. Germline V CDR1 and CDR2: SGHNT, YYREEE (reference sequence). Trimming cost V 0 bases and J 0 bases; bases outside gene matches: 4. The CDR3 here is CASSLALAASTDTQYF. The CDR3 bases are TGTGCCAGCAGCTTGGCTCTAGCGGCTAGCACAGATACGCAGTATTTT.

V is TRBV18 and J is TRBJ1-2; 9 bases map to TRBD1. The junction had 9 bases not matched to a gene; V was cut back by 3 bases and J by 4 bases. Germline V lookup: CDR1 KGHSH, CDR2 LQKENI. CDR3 length: 16 amino acids. This CDR3 reads CASSPMGQGGTYGYTF. CDR3 coding DNA: TGTGCCAGCTCACCGATGGGACAGGGTGGTACCTATGGCTACACCTTC.

The gene calls are TRBV9 and TRBJ1-5, with TRBD1 as a possible D gene (6 bases). Germline V gene lookup returns CDR1 SGDLS and CDR2 YYNGEE. Trimming removed 4 bases from V and 8 bases from J, with 13 bases in between. This CDR3 region has 13 residues. This CDR3 is CASSQGGAEPQHF. The CDR3 bases are TGTGCCAGCAGCCAAGGGGGGGCCGAGCCCCAGCATTTT.

The chain uses TRBV30 and TRBJ1-6; D uncertain. Deletions cut 6 bases from V and 0 bases from J, with 6 bases between. Germline CDR1 and CDR2: GTSNPN and SVGIG (reference sequence). CDR3 length equals 13 residues. CDR3 DNA: TGTGCCTGCCGGAGCTCCTATAATTCACCCCTCCACTTT. This codes for CACRSSYNSPLHF.

Details on this clone: Other DNA sequences from this sample encode an identical CDR3 as well. CDR3 sequence reads: CSVEDSVGFTDTQYF. In nucleotides, the CDR3 is TGCAGCGTTGAAGATTCAGTGGGATTCACAGATACGCAGTATTTT. The rearrangement links TRBV29-1 to TRBJ2-3; no firm D call. CDR3 size: 15 residues. V lost 0 bases to trimming and J lost 2 bases, with 12 bases between them. The germline CDR1 and CDR2 sequences are SQVTM and ANQGSEA.

The chain links TRBV7-3 to TRBJ2-2; D assignment may be TRBD1 or TRBD2 (5 bases each). V lost 5 bases to trimming and J lost 2 bases, with 18 bases between them. Germline V gene data show CDR1 as SGHTA and CDR2 as FQGTGA. The CDR3 has 17 residues. In DNA, the CDR3 is TGTGCCAGCAGCGCCTCAGGGCTCGGGGACAACACCGGGGAGCTGTTTTTT. Amino acids: CASSASGLGDNTGELFF.

This chain uses TRBV29-1 with TRBJ2-7, with TRBD2 as a possible D gene (5 bases). V shed 5 bases and J shed 3 bases, with 11 bases lying between them. Germline values: CDR1 SQVTM, CDR2 ANQGSEA. The length of the CDR3 is 12 residues. CDR3 sequence reads: CSVTLAGYEQYF. For the CDR3, the DNA is TGCAGCGTTACCCTCGCGGGCTACGAGCAGTACTTC.

The rearrangement joins TRBV7-9 to TRBJ2-1, with 10 bases that match TRBD1. The J segment lost 9 bases and the V segment lost 11 bases, leaving 7 bases of the junction unmatched. The CDR3 has 12 residues. Germline V lookup: CDR1 SEHNR, CDR2 FQNEAQ (reference sequence). CDR3 sequence (DNA): TGTGCCCGACAGGGGGCGCGGGGTGAGCAGTTCTTC. Its protein product is CARQGARGEQFF.

The rearrangement joins TRBV29-1 to TRBJ2-3; D is perhaps TRBD2 (6 bases). Per germline, CDR1 SQVTM and CDR2 ANQGSEA. This CDR3 contains 15 residues. V shed 3 bases and J shed 2 bases, with 15 bases lying between them. The CDR3 sequence is CSVDRWDLNTDTQYF. The CDR3 coding sequence is TGCAGCGTTGATCGTTGGGACTTAAACACAGATACGCAGTATTTT.